This T cell receptor beta chain stems from a study of cytomegalovirus exposure and HLA in healthy donors. Study-wide points: It was taken for granted in presence/absence analyses that sequencing depth across donors was roughly uniform. Differences between HLA loci emerged in a later analysis of TCR association rates, with DRB1 most and HLA-C fewest. Most of the CMV-associated TCR beta chains (in a later analysis) appeared to be HLA-restricted.

To note about this clone: The antigen remains undetermined.

The records omit this donor's CMV serostatus. Germline-derived CDR1 and CDR2 are SGDLS and YYNGEE. The V gene end was trimmed by 2 bases and the J gene end by 0 bases; junction bases not matched to a gene: 3. This CDR3 is built from 15 residues. PCR employed 60 Vbeta and 13 Jbeta primers. Method: immunoSEQ multiplex PCR; TCRdb's copy keeps in-frame clones and lacks some. The table includes under 150,000 clones, about 73% detected once. The source is a human donor in good health. Sequenced: PBMCs. The chain is built from TRBV9 and TRBJ2-3; 7 bases fit TRBD2. The CDR3 here is CASSVAGDSTDTQYF. The CDR3 DNA reads as TGTGCCAGCAGCGTGGCGGGGGACAGCACAGATACGCAGTATTTT.